A selection of T cell receptor beta chains follows, all from one sample in a study of T cell changes during pregnancy in multiple sclerosis. The protocol was immunoSEQ multiplex PCR, while the TCRdb copy is restricted to in-frame clones and leaves out a portion. Here the sample spans some 45,000 clones, about 95% being singletons. The sample was CD8+ T cells from peripheral blood mononuclear cells, taken in the first trimester of pregnancy. The receptors derive from a female donor with multiple sclerosis, enrolled in a pregnancy study. CDR3s include the opening cysteine and the closing phenylalanine or tryptophan. Size is stated for part of the rows, as once, few or many counts, or as a class when the clone is expanded.

CDR3: CASTTKGSGQGFYGYTF
V: TRBV5-4
J: TRBJ1-2
size: once

CDR3: CASSSTYIGDNQPQHF
V: TRBV2
J: TRBJ1-5
size: -

CDR3: CASSLWGVGADTQYF
V: TRBV5-5
J: TRBJ2-3
size: -

CDR3: CASSPNRGEKLFF
V: TRBV9
J: TRBJ1-4
size: -

CDR3: CASQSSGRFNEQFF
V: TRBV2
J: TRBJ2-1
size: once

CDR3: CTSSQGTSGVSSYNEQFF
V: TRBV1
J: TRBJ2-1
size: -

CDR3: CASSNRQDNQYF
V: TRBV10-1
J: TRBJ2-7
size: -

CDR3: CASRPAGAFNEQFF
V: TRBV7-9
J: TRBJ2-1
size: once

CDR3: CASSLGLAYNEQFF
V: TRBV19
J: TRBJ2-1
size: -

CDR3: CASSDTIAGGFNEQFF
V: TRBV9
J: TRBJ2-1
size: -

CDR3: CASSRGPFTEAFF
V: TRBV6-1
J: TRBJ1-1
size: -

CDR3: CASSQTVGYEQYF
V: TRBV4-1
J: -
size: -

CDR3: CASSPAGTGNYGYTF
V: TRBV18
J: TRBJ1-2
size: once

CDR3: CASATGEKLFF
V: TRBV6-1
J: TRBJ1-4
size: -